The clone carrying this TCR beta chain came up many times. Its antigen is not identified. Regions amplified from RNA transcripts were the TCR beta CDR3 regions. TCR CDR3 regions were first amplified by RT-PCR with HTBI primers. Via MiXCR, TCRdb re-called the multiplex PCR reads, giving one row per CDR3 protein. This sample carries about 250,000 distinct CDR3 sequences, approximately 25% of them seen once, and the ten largest clones take roughly a third. The V end lost 8 bases, the J end lost 1 base, and 20 bases lay between the germline ends. The CDR3 is 17 amino acids. These data are taken from a study of T cells in Graves' hyperthyroidism and ophthalmopathy. Study-level points and caveats: Median prediction lead before ophthalmopathy onset was 6.5 months with the model.

This clonotype was obtained from a woman in her forties with Graves' ophthalmopathy. Sequencing was performed on blood. The chain couples TRBV12-3 or TRBV12-4 to TRBJ2-2; D may correspond to TRBD1 or TRBD2 (7 bases each). This CDR3 is CASGGSGTARNTGELFF. The DNA of the CDR3 is TGTGCCAGCGGTGGCAGCGGGACAGCAAGGAACACCGGGGAGCTGTTTTTT.